The T cell receptor (beta chain) described here comes from a study of blood T cell repertoires in COVID-19 (dated by TCRdb to about 2020). Turning to the overall study: Samples covering the acute and convalescent phases of COVID-19 were provided by collaborators in the United States, Italy and Spain. The prospective study material was composed of cDNA or gDNA derived from T cells, B-cell-depleted T cells, or PBMCs. Deeply sampled blood TCRbeta repertoires from subjects exposed to, actively infected with, or recovered from COVID-19 were included in the dataset. A freely available public database, intended as a resource for researchers studying the immune response to SARS-CoV-2, is where the repertoires were released. The samples were drawn from two sources: the first 160 participants of the ongoing ImmuneRACE study, and 1,254 subjects contributed by 6 global collaborators. Nearly every sample came with metadata listing a de-identified subject ID, COVID-19 status, age in years and sex. Where available, HLA class I and class II types were taken from metadata supplied by the sample provider and were not determined by assay-based typing.

Each collaborating institution followed its own protocols to collect whole blood in K2EDTA tubes. For TCRbeta analysis, collaborators shipped samples as frozen whole blood, isolated PBMCs, or DNA extracted from either of those sample types. Including cysteine and phenylalanine, the CDR3 has 16 amino acids. The sequence is cut down to CDR3 DNA, 48 bases in frame from base 1. CDR1 and CDR2 are read off the germline V gene as SGHTA and FQGNSA. A distance of 23 bases separates the germline ends of V and J, which lose 7 bases and 5 bases respectively. This clone has just one count. Its antigen remains undetermined. No quality values exist for individual bases; no much larger clone is one base distant. Broader findings and caveats from the paper: Clinical and demographic metadata were provided uncurated, with the amount varying by source and participant.

TCRbeta CDR3 regions were amplified from genomic DNA by means of the immunoSEQ Assay, a bias-controlled multiplex PCR. Per the original workflow: Nucleated cell counts per sample were estimated from amplification of reference gene primers within the assay. To quantify the absolute abundance of each unique TCRbeta CDR3 rearrangement, sequence reads were collapsed and filtered. For each sample, productive Simpson clonality was calculated by taking the square root of Simpson's diversity index across productive rearrangements. Here the immuneACCESS table is served through TCRdb, limited to in-frame sequences with V and J called. Missing clones are a known gap in these copies; in checked studies unresolved V genes cover under half, and the rest lacks a known reason. The V and J calls and the clone size are those of that table, but D and trimming were determined from the DNA. The sample yields around 140,000 clones; roughly 82% were counted once. More than 8.5% of the sample belongs to the ten largest clones.

The receptor was derived from a man between 60 and 75 years old with active or convalescent COVID-19. The V and J segments used are TRBV7-2 and TRBJ2-5; no D gene is confidently identified. Input material: peripheral blood. The DNA sequence reads TGTGCCAGCAATCCCCCCGTCACTCTAGGAGCGGAGACCCAGTACTTC. Translated, this is CASNPPVTLGAETQYF.